The T cell receptor beta chain under discussion was sequenced for a study of OX40 agonist ivuxolimab in advanced cancers. Study details: The dose-escalation group included hepatocellular carcinoma, melanoma, renal cell carcinoma and head and neck cancer. Study outcomes and limitations: The authors also found low normalized T-cell clonal expansion in some nonresponders.

Assay used: immunoSEQ multiplex PCR; TCRdb lists only in-frame clones, some missing. The data show roughly 23,000 clones, over 70% seen once. In its sample, this clone was seen a few times. Its antigen remains unidentified. V shed 3 bases and J 7 bases; nucleotides not matched to a gene: 7. This CDR3 has 15 amino acids. CDR1 is LGHNA and CDR2 is YSLEER in the germline V gene. V and J are TRBV4-3 and TRBJ1-4, with 8 bases that match TRBD1. The sequencing here drew on CD4+ or CD8+ T cells sorted from blood, taken in a trial of the OX40 agonist ivuxolimab. This sequence originates from an adult with an advanced solid tumor such as melanoma, head and neck, liver or kidney cancer. The CDR3, as DNA: TGCGCCAGCAGCCAGGACTGGACAGGGCTTGAAAAACTGTTTTTT. Protein product: CASSQDWTGLEKLFF.